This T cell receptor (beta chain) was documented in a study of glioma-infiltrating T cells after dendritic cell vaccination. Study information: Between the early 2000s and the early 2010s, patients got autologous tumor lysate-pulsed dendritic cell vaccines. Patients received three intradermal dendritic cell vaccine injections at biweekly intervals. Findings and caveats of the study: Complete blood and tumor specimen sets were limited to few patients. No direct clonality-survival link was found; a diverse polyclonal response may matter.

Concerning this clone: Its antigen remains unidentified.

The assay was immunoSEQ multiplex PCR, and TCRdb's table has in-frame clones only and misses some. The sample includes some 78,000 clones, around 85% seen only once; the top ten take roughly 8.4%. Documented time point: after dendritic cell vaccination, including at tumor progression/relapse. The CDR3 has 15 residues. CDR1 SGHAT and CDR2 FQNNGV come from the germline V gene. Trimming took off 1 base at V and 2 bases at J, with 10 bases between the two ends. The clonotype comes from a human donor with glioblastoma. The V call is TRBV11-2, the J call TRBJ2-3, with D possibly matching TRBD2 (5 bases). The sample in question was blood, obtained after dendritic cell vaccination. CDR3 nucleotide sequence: TGTGCCAGCAGCTTAGGCGCTAGCTTCACAGATACGCAGTATTTT. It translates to CASSLGASFTDTQYF.